One sample yielded the 31 T cell receptor beta chains listed below, sequenced in a study of T-cell reconstitution after alpha-beta-depleted transplantation in children. Unique molecular identifiers featured in how the TCRbeta library was prepared. TCRdb passed the PCR reads through MiXCR, listing each CDR3 protein once. The sample has some 600,000 distinct CDR3 sequences, 13% seen once. The input for sequencing was PBMCs, mostly from graft donor cells, taken 360 days after TCRalphabeta/CD19-depleted stem cell transplant. The source is a male patient aged 10 to 17 who had a stem cell transplant for acute myeloid leukemia, so the T cells may come from the graft donor.

The rearrangement joins TRBV27 to TRBJ2-1, with 8 bases aligning to TRBD1. From germline, CDR1 is MNHEY and CDR2 SMNVEV (reference sequence). The trim removed 10 bases at V and 0 bases at J, leaving 8 bases unmatched. The CDR3 runs 15 residues. The CDR3 nucleotides read TGTGCCACCCGACAGGGGCCAAGCTCCTACAATGAGCAGTTCTTC. Its translation: CATRQGPSSYNEQFF.

This clonotype was observed at least ten times. This rearrangement joins TRBV5-8 to TRBJ2-5, with 9 bases that match TRBD1. The junction had 8 bases not matched to a gene; V was cut back by 3 bases and J by 5 bases. CDR1 is SGHTS and CDR2 is YDEGEE in the germline V gene. This CDR3 is built from 15 residues. CDR3 sequence: CASSSRTGVSETQYF. CDR3 nucleotides: TGTGCCAGCAGCTCTCGGACAGGGGTTTCGGAGACCCAGTACTTC. The complete variable domain, with remaining parts taken from reference TRBV5-8 and TRBJ2-5, reads EAGVTQSPTHLIKTRGQQATLRCSPISGHTSVYWYQQALGLGLQFLLWYDEGEERNRGNFPPRFSGRQFPNYSSELNVNALELEDSALYLCASSSRTGVSETQYFGPGTRLLVL.

This clonotype occurred many times. This chain uses TRBV20-1 with TRBJ2-7; TRBD1 agrees at 8 bases. J lost 2 bases, V lost 4 bases, and 13 bases had no gene match. This CDR3 is built from 16 residues. Germline V CDR1 and CDR2: DFQATT, SNEGSKA (reference sequence). CDR3 amino acids: CSANLRSGQVTYEQYF. The DNA of the CDR3 is TGCAGTGCTAACCTCCGATCGGGACAGGTAACCTACGAGCAGTACTTC.

The chain has TRBV29-1 and TRBJ2-7; 7 bases match TRBD1. Germline loops: CDR1 SQVTM, CDR2 ANQGSEA. The CDR3 spans 15 residues. The trim removed 0 bases at V and 0 bases at J, leaving 5 bases unmatched. CDR3 in amino acids: CSVEDEGQDSYEQYF. The CDR3 bases are TGCAGCGTTGAAGACGAAGGACAGGACTCCTACGAGCAGTACTTC.

The table lists this clonotype with many counts. Sequence at one end of the junction differs from germline and may be a read error. The chain couples TRBV5-1 to TRBJ2-7; D call uncertain. The germline V gene has CDR1 SGHRS and CDR2 YFSETQ. The length of the CDR3 is 17 residues. The CDR3 protein is CASSLGVPGLTSSEQYF. The CDR3 DNA reads as TGCGCCAGCAGCTTGGGAGTTCCGGGCCTTACATCCTCCGAGCAGTACTTC. The entire variable domain, with the rest obtained from reference TRBV5-1 and TRBJ2-7, is as follows: KAGVTQTPRYLIKTRGQQVTLSCSPISGHRSVSWYQQTPGQGLQFLFEYFSETQRNKGNFPGRFSGRQFSNSRSEMNVSTLELGDSALYLCASSLGVPGLTSSEQYFGPGTRLTVT.

This clonotype was counted between two and nine times. The chain recombines TRBV10-3 with TRBJ2-7; TRBD2 agrees at 7 bases. CDR3 length: 13 amino acids. Germline CDR1 is ENHRY and CDR2 is SYGVKD. V gave up 10 bases and J gave up 2 bases; unmatched junction bases: 8. DNA of the CDR3: TGTGCCACCTCGGGAGGAACCCCCTACGAGCAGTACTTC. It is translated as CATSGGTPYEQYF.

This chain joins TRBV7-6 and TRBJ2-5; weak D call: TRBD2 (6 bases). The CDR3 is 15 residues long. Germline V CDR1 and CDR2: SGHVS, FNYEAQ. With 5 bases removed from V and 2 bases from J, the gap between germline ends came to 15 bases. The CDR3 sequence is CASSAPRDLQETQYF. The CDR3 bases are TGTGCCAGCAGCGCACCCCGGGACTTGCAAGAGACCCAGTACTTC. The full variable domain, with the rest looked up from reference TRBV7-6 and TRBJ2-5, is GAGVSQSPRYKVTKRGQDVALRCDPISGHVSLYWYRQALGQGPEFLTYFNYEAQQDKSGLPNDRFSAERPEGSISTLTIQRTEQRDSAMYRCASSAPRDLQETQYFGPGTRLLVL.

The table lists this clonotype with a few counts. This chain uses TRBV28 with TRBJ2-7; tentative D call: TRBD1 (6 bases). V was cut by 8 bases and J by 0 bases, with 14 bases left in between. Germline CDR1 MDHEN, CDR2 SYDVKM. This CDR3 has 14 amino acids. The CDR3 loop is CASQWGHGSYEQYF. As DNA, the CDR3 is TGTGCCAGCCAGTGGGGACACGGCTCCTACGAGCAGTACTTC.

This clonotype came up once. The CDR3 DNA reads as TGTGCCAGCCTGGGTGGAAGCTACGAGCAGTACTTC. This gives the protein CASLGGSYEQYF. The chain employs TRBV11-2 and TRBJ2-7, with D uncertain. Germline CDR1 SGHAT, CDR2 FQNNGV. The CDR3 has 12 residues. Trimming shortened V by 8 bases and J by 3 bases, and 11 bases separated the two germline ends.

V usage is TRBV5-1 and J usage is TRBJ2-1; 11 bases are shared with TRBD2. V lost 1 base to trimming and J lost 12 bases; unmatched junction nucleotides: 6. CDR3 length: 14 amino acids. CDR1 and CDR2 (germline): SGHRS, YFSETQ. CDR3 loop: CASSLTSLAGGQFF. The CDR3 bases are TGCGCCAGCAGCTTGACTTCTCTAGCGGGAGGGCAGTTCTTC.

This sequence joins TRBV23-1 and TRBJ2-7; TRBD1 aligns across 9 bases. TRBV23-1 carries the ORF label, with uncertain function. This CDR3 has 15 residues. The ends lost 0 bases at V and 7 bases at J; junction bases unmatched: 7. CDR3: CASSQSRGQGREQYF. CDR3 DNA: TGCGCCAGCAGTCAATCGAGAGGACAGGGGAGAGAGCAGTACTTC.

This clonotype was counted many times. The chain couples TRBV28 to TRBJ2-2; TRBD2 matches 10 bases. Germline assignment: CDR1 MDHEN and CDR2 SYDVKM. CDR3 length: 14 amino acids. The ends lost 11 bases at V and 4 bases at J; junction bases unmatched: 7. In DNA, the CDR3 is TGTGCCGGCGGGCTAGCGGGAGTCACCGGGGAGCTGTTTTTT. Translating it yields CAGGLAGVTGELFF.

This clonotype was seen repeatedly, ten times or more. The rearrangement joins TRBV28 to TRBJ1-5, with D perhaps TRBD1 (6 bases). This CDR3 comprises 14 residues. From germline, CDR1 is MDHEN and CDR2 SYDVKM. The V end lost 6 bases, the J end lost 7 bases, and 16 bases lay between the germline ends. CDR3 nucleotides: TGTGCCAGCAGCCCCACAGGGATTAGGCAGCCCCAGCATTTT. This translates into CASSPTGIRQPQHF.

In this sample, this clonotype turned up many times. V and J are TRBV18 and TRBJ2-1, with TRBD2 matching 7 bases. V gave up 5 bases and J gave up 1 base; unmatched junction bases: 14. Germline V lookup: CDR1 KGHSH, CDR2 LQKENI. The CDR3 length is 18 residues. As DNA, the CDR3 is TGTGCCAGCTCATCGACTTACAGCGGGACTCGATCCTACAATGAGCAGTTCTTC. Its protein product is CASSSTYSGTRSYNEQFF.

There are a few counts of this clonotype. J is TRBJ1-2 and V is TRBV2; TRBD1 agrees at 8 bases. Germline V CDR1 and CDR2: SNHLY, FYNNEI. The V and J ends lost 6 bases and 6 bases, in that order; junction bases with no gene match: 9. The CDR3 spans 14 residues. The CDR3 is CASSADRAVNGYTF. The CDR3 DNA sequence: TGTGCCAGCAGCGCGGACAGGGCGGTGAATGGCTACACCTTC.

This clonotype was detected a few times. V is TRBV29-1 and J is TRBJ1-2, with D hard to call. Germline V CDR1 and CDR2: SQVTM, ANQGSEA. V gave up 0 bases and J gave up 0 bases, with 14 bases separating them. CDR3 length equals 16 residues. The CDR3 sequence is CSVEDWTALPNYGYTF. The CDR3 coding sequence is TGCAGCGTTGAAGATTGGACCGCGCTCCCTAACTATGGCTACACCTTC.

V gene TRBV7-9 combines with J gene TRBJ1-5; possible D gene TRBD1, 5 bases. This CDR3 contains 16 residues. The V gene's germline CDR1 is SEHNR and CDR2 FQNEAQ (reference sequence). V lost 0 bases to trimming and J lost 4 bases, with 13 bases between them. The CDR3 here is CASSLAPRGKNQPQHF. The CDR3 DNA reads TGTGCCAGCAGCTTAGCCCCTAGGGGAAAGAATCAGCCCCAGCATTTT.

This chain connects TRBV6-1 to TRBJ2-6, with D possibly TRBD1 on 6 matching bases. The V end lost 6 bases, the J end lost 0 bases, and 15 bases lay between the germline ends. This CDR3 is built from 17 residues. Germline values: CDR1 MNHNS, CDR2 SASEGT. In DNA, the CDR3 is TGTGCCAGCAGCCGCTGGGACACTAGCTCTGGGGCCAACGTCCTGACTTTC. It translates to CASSRWDTSSGANVLTF.

This clonotype was seen more than once but under ten times. The rearrangement uses TRBV9 and TRBJ2-1; 9 nucleotides line up with TRBD2. V was clipped by 3 bases and J by 4 bases; unmatched bases: 8. CDR3 length: 16 residues. Germline lookup yields CDR1 SGDLS and CDR2 YYNGEE. The CDR3 DNA reads as TGTGCCAGCAGCGCCTCACCGGGACTAGCATACAATGAGCAGTTCTTC. Residues: CASSASPGLAYNEQFF.

V gene TRBV12-3 or TRBV12-4 combines with J gene TRBJ1-1; D may be TRBD1 (5 bases). This CDR3 comprises 14 residues. V gave up 4 bases and J gave up 4 bases, with 13 bases separating them. The chain's CDR3 is CASSSDGAATEAFF. In nucleotides, the CDR3 is TGTGCCAGCAGTTCCGACGGGGCGGCCACTGAAGCTTTCTTT.

This chain connects TRBV3-1 to TRBJ2-3; perhaps TRBD2 as D (6 bases). Per the germline V gene, CDR1 is LGHDT and CDR2 is YNNKEL (reference sequence). V was clipped by 4 bases and J by 5 bases, with 10 bases between them. This CDR3 has 13 amino acids. CDR3 bases: TGTGCCAGCAGCCGGAGGGAGAGAGATACGCAGTATTTT. Amino acid sequence: CASSRRERDTQYF.

This clonotype was counted a few times. This chain joins TRBV10-3 and TRBJ1-5; 7 bases map to TRBD1. Germline V gene data show CDR1 as ENHRY and CDR2 as SYGVKD. This CDR3 contains 13 residues. Losses at the gene ends were 6 bases for V and 5 bases for J; bases not matched to a gene: 4. The chain's CDR3 is CAISPGQYQPQHF. Here the CDR3 DNA reads TGTGCCATCAGCCCGGGACAGTATCAGCCCCAGCATTTT.

This clonotype was detected many times. V is TRBV18 and J is TRBJ2-1, with 7 bases fitting TRBD1. The junction had 5 bases not matched to a gene; V was cut back by 6 bases and J by 0 bases. CDR3 length: 15 residues. The germline V gene has CDR1 KGHSH and CDR2 LQKENI. For the CDR3, the DNA is TGTGCCAGCTCGGACAGGACCAGCTCCTACAATGAGCAGTTCTTC. Protein sequence: CASSDRTSSYNEQFF. The variable domain in full, with the rest retrieved from reference TRBV18 and TRBJ2-1, is NAGVMQNPRHLVRRRGQEARLRCSPMKGHSHVYWYRQLPEEGLKFMVYLQKENIIDESGMPKERFSAEFPKEGPSILRIQQVVRGDSAAYFCASSDRTSSYNEQFFGPGTRLTVL.

This chain links TRBV29-1 with TRBJ2-3; TRBD2 agrees at 13 bases. This CDR3 has 15 residues. The germline CDR1 and CDR2 sequences are SQVTM and ANQGSEA. Trimming at V came to 8 bases and at J to 1 base, leaving 6 bases not matched to a gene. CDR3 in amino acids: CSSYGLAGGTDTQYF. In nucleotides, the CDR3 is TGCAGCTCCTATGGACTAGCGGGAGGCACAGATACGCAGTATTTT.

This clonotype was seen a single time. The chain has TRBV19 and TRBJ2-1, with a tentative D call TRBD1 (8 bases). Germline CDR1 reads LNHDA; CDR2 reads SQIVND (reference sequence). V lost 4 bases and J lost 0, with 13 bases in between. This CDR3 region has 16 residues. The CDR3 loop reads CASSTQGGSSYNEQFF. Written as DNA, the CDR3 is TGTGCCAGTAGTACACAGGGGGGGAGCTCCTACAATGAGCAGTTCTTC.

The rearrangement uses TRBV15 and TRBJ2-3, with 7 bases fitting TRBD2. With 0 bases clipped from V and 7 bases from J, the junction kept 10 bases outside the gene matches. Germline lookup yields CDR1 LNHNV and CDR2 YYDKDF (reference sequence). CDR3 length: 16 residues. The DNA for the CDR3 is TGTGCCACCAGCAGAGATCCCCTAGCGGCCTTTAATACGCAGTATTTT. Encoded protein: CATSRDPLAAFNTQYF.

V usage is TRBV30 and J usage is TRBJ2-2; 7 bases are a match to TRBD2. Germline CDR1 and CDR2: GTSNPN and SVGIG (reference sequence). CDR3 length: 15 amino acids. V gave up 1 base and J gave up 4 bases; unmatched junction bases: 6. The DNA for the CDR3 is TGTGCCTGGAGTGACCGCGGGGGTAGCACCGGGGAGCTGTTTTTT. It is translated as CAWSDRGGSTGELFF.

The V call is TRBV9, the J call TRBJ1-2; D might be TRBD1 (5 bases). The CDR3 is 17 amino acids. Trimming pared 0 bases from V and 4 bases from J, leaving 19 bases between. CDR1 and CDR2 from the germline V gene are SGDLS and YYNGEE. CDR3 DNA: TGTGCCAGCAGCGTAGCCCCTTCAGGGCGGGGGTTCTATGGCTACACCTTC. Residues: CASSVAPSGRGFYGYTF.

This clonotype was found many times. This rearrangement joins TRBV5-1 to TRBJ2-6; D gene uncertain. CDR1 is SGHRS and CDR2 is YFSETQ in the germline V gene. Between the trimmed V and J ends, which lost 2 bases and 1 base, there was a span of 7 bases. The CDR3 is 15 amino acids. This CDR3 is CASSFLGSGANVLTF. The CDR3 bases are TGCGCCAGCAGCTTCCTGGGATCTGGGGCCAACGTCCTGACTTTC.

This clonotype was seen repeatedly, ten times or more. The CDR3 spells CSVRGSNEQFF. As DNA, the CDR3 is TGCAGCGTTCGGGGTTCAAATGAGCAGTTCTTC. The chain is built from TRBV29-1 and TRBJ2-1; maybe TRBD2 (5 bases). Deletions cut 5 bases from V and 7 bases from J, with 9 bases between. Germline values: CDR1 SQVTM, CDR2 ANQGSEA. This CDR3 spans 11 amino acids.

The genes are TRBV11-2 and TRBJ1-4; D unclear. This CDR3 contains 11 residues. V was trimmed by 8 bases and J by 8 bases, leaving 9 bases between them. The germline V gene encodes CDR1 SGHAT and CDR2 FQNNGV. The DNA for the CDR3 is TGTGCCAGCGCTAGTGGGGAAAAACTGTTTTTT. Amino acids: CASASGEKLFF.